The 14 T cell receptor beta chains below were found in one sample sequenced in a study of identical twins. MiXCR was run by TCRdb on the 5' RACE reads, yielding one entry per CDR3 protein. In the table there are some 560,000 distinct CDR3 sequences, approximately 9.6% of which are singletons. This sample also appeared in a second study, on yellow fever vaccine responses in identical twins.

Sequencing was done on a sample of PBMCs. The receptors were gathered from a young woman in good health.

The sample holds a few counts of this clonotype. V usage is TRBV5-1 and J usage is TRBJ2-5; TRBD2 is a possible D gene (6 bases). Looked up from germline, CDR1 is SGHRS and CDR2 is YFSETQ. V was clipped by 0 bases and J by 0 bases, with 9 bases between them. The CDR3 has 15 amino acids. Here the CDR3 DNA reads TGCGCCAGCAGCTTGGAAGGCGGGAACCAAGAGACCCAGTACTTC. Protein: CASSLEGGNQETQYF.

The V call is TRBV10-1, the J call TRBJ1-5, with D unclear. The CDR3 contains 13 residues. Germline lookup yields CDR1 WNHNN and CDR2 SYGVQD (reference sequence). Trimming left V 8 bases short and J 7 bases short, with 15 bases between. CDR3 nucleotide sequence: TGCGCCAGCTCCGCGGACCCAACGCAGCCCCAGCATTTT. Residues: CASSADPTQPQHF.

Details on this clonotype: One junction end does not reproduce the germline sequence, and a read error may be involved. V usage is TRBV12-3 or TRBV12-4 and J usage is TRBJ2-7; tentatively, D is TRBD2 (5 bases). This CDR3 spans 11 amino acids. CDR3 bases: TGTGCCAGCACCAGCGGCTACGAGCAGAACTTC. It translates to CASTSGYEQNF.

This clonotype was observed a few times. The gene calls are TRBV20-1 and TRBJ2-1, with D possibly TRBD2 on 6 matching bases. The CDR3 sequence is 15 residues long. Trimming left V 4 bases short and J 7 bases short, with 20 bases between. The germline CDR1 and CDR2 sequences are DFQATT and SNEGSKA (reference sequence). Here the CDR3 reads CSATPAGRGANEQFF. The CDR3 coding sequence is TGCAGTGCTACCCCTGCCGGGAGAGGGGCTAATGAGCAGTTCTTC.

The chain uses TRBV20-1 and TRBJ1-1, with 9 nucleotides matching TRBD1. CDR1 is DFQATT and CDR2 is SNEGSKA in the germline V gene (reference sequence). This CDR3 has 14 residues. J lost 2 bases, V lost 7 bases, and 8 bases had no gene match. The CDR3 nucleotides are TGCAGTGTCATCACAGGGGGCCATAACACTGAAGCTTTCTTT. It codes for CSVITGGHNTEAFF.

The chain employs TRBV6-4 and TRBJ2-4; 12 bases agree with TRBD2. This CDR3 has 19 residues. Germline V gives CDR1 MRHNA, CDR2 SNTAGT. The V segment lost 2 bases and the J segment 0 bases; nucleotides outside the gene matches: 8. CDR3 nucleotides: TGTGCCAGCAGTGACCGGCTAGCGGGGGGGCAAGGAGCCAAAAACATTCAGTACTTC. Its translation is CASSDRLAGGQGAKNIQYF.

This clonotype has a handful of counts. The chain carries TRBV30 and TRBJ2-7; the match to TRBD1 covers 10 bases. From germline, CDR1 is GTSNPN and CDR2 SVGIG (reference sequence). V shed 4 bases and J 2 bases; nucleotides not matched to a gene: 5. The CDR3 consists of 14 residues. CDR3 bases: TGTGCCTGGACGGGAGACAGGGGGCCCTACGAGCAGTACTTC. Protein product: CAWTGDRGPYEQYF.

A few counts support this clonotype. The gene calls are TRBV5-1 and TRBJ2-5; no definite D call. Germline V CDR1 and CDR2: SGHRS, YFSETQ. This CDR3 region has 13 residues. V was cut by 4 bases and J by 1 base, with 8 bases left in between. The CDR3 loop is CASSTPPQETQYF. The CDR3, as DNA: TGCGCCAGCAGCACGCCTCCCCAAGAGACCCAGTACTTC. Variable domain in full (rest from reference TRBV5-1 and TRBJ2-5): KAGVTQTPRYLIKTRGQQVTLSCSPISGHRSVSWYQQTPGQGLQFLFEYFSETQRNKGNFPGRFSGRQFSNSRSEMNVSTLELGDSALYLCASSTPPQETQYFGPGTRLLVL.

Here the CDR3 reads CASSLEGQSYNEQFF. The CDR3 DNA reads as TGTGCCAGCAGCTTGGAAGGACAGTCCTACAATGAGCAGTTCTTC. The genes are TRBV5-8 and TRBJ2-1, with D perhaps matching TRBD1 (6 bases). CDR3 length: 15 residues. Deletions cut 0 bases from V and 1 base from J, with 8 bases between. Germline CDR1 reads SGHTS; CDR2 reads YDEGEE.

This clonotype has at least ten counts. CDR3 sequence: CASSQDVESHNEQFF. The CDR3, as DNA: TGTGCCAGCAGCCAGGACGTAGAAAGCCACAATGAGCAGTTCTTC. This rearrangement joins TRBV14 to TRBJ2-1, with D hard to call. CDR3 length equals 15 residues. Germline loops: CDR1 SGHDN, CDR2 FVKESK. Trimming took 3 bases from V and 5 from J, leaving 14 bases between them.

J is TRBJ2-6 and V is TRBV9; D remains unclear. Between the trimmed V and J ends, which lost 6 bases and 4 bases, there was a span of 5 bases. Looked up from germline, CDR1 is SGDLS and CDR2 is YYNGEE. The CDR3 consists of 12 residues. DNA for the CDR3: TGTGCCAGCATGTCCGGGGCCAACGTCCTGACTTTC. Translating it yields CASMSGANVLTF.

The rearrangement links TRBV5-1 to TRBJ2-7; 7 bases map to TRBD2. Trimming cost V 0 bases and J 3 bases; bases outside gene matches: 9. The germline CDR1 and CDR2 sequences are SGHRS and YFSETQ. The length of the CDR3 is 16 residues. This CDR3 is CASSLAGLAANYEQYF. The CDR3 nucleotides are TGCGCCAGCAGCTTGGCCGGGCTAGCGGCCAACTACGAGCAGTACTTC.

The chain links TRBV10-3 to TRBJ2-7, with D possibly TRBD2 on 5 matching bases. The CDR3 loop spans 15 amino acids. The V end lost 8 bases, the J end lost 2 bases, and 19 bases lay between the germline ends. Germline-derived CDR1 and CDR2 are ENHRY and SYGVKD. DNA for the CDR3: TGTGCCATCGATGAGGGTCCTAGTCGCGCCTACGAGCAGTACTTC. Translating gives CAIDEGPSRAYEQYF.

This clonotype was counted between two and nine times. J is TRBJ2-1 and V is TRBV11-1, with D unclear. This CDR3 region has 13 residues. Looked up from germline, CDR1 is SGHAT and CDR2 is FQDESV (reference sequence). V lost 5 bases and J 6 bases, leaving 11 bases between the germline ends. CDR3 residues: CASSIKIGNEQFF. The CDR3 DNA is TGTGCCAGCAGCATCAAGATCGGCAATGAGCAGTTCTTC.